Here is one T cell receptor (beta chain) with its context. The sample is drawn from a study of PD-1 blockade in mismatch repair-deficient tumors. Trimming pared 6 bases from V and 4 bases from J, leaving 10 bases between. There are 13 residues in the CDR3. In germline, CDR1 is MNHEY, CDR2 SVGAGI. The method was immunoSEQ multiplex PCR; TCRdb's version includes in-frame clones alone and lacks a portion of them. This table holds 77,000 or so clones, 80% to 90% found once. This TCR was recovered from an adult with mismatch repair-deficient cancer. The sequencing here drew on peripheral blood, taken 44 weeks after starting pembrolizumab. The chain combines TRBV6-5 with TRBJ1-5; D is unclear. The CDR3 DNA follows: TGTGCCAGCAGCCCTTCGTGGAATCAGCCCCAGCATTTT. Its translation is CASSPSWNQPQHF.